The 19 T cell receptor beta chains below all came from one sample that was sequenced in a study of beta chain features in type 1 diabetes. Study conclusions and caveats: Researchers report that Type 1 diabetes patients had moderately but significantly shorter TCRB CDR3s across all four CD4+ subsets.

No cognate antigen is known for these TCRs. Expressed TCRB transcripts were sequenced, since all the RNA that had been isolated was reverse transcribed. Measured with immunoSEQ multiplex PCR; TCRdb has only the in-frame clones, and not every one. The sample lists 500,000 to 800,000 clones, roughly an eighth occurring once. The source material was naive CD4+ T cells from blood. The receptors were gathered from a man under 40 with type 1 diabetes.

This clone has a handful of counts. The genes are TRBV18 and TRBJ2-5; 7 positions agree with TRBD1. This CDR3 is built from 15 residues. Germline V gene lookup returns CDR1 KGHSH and CDR2 LQKENI. V shed 0 bases, J shed 1 base, and the junction held 2 bases outside the gene matches. The CDR3 coding sequence is TGTGCCAGCTCACCACCGGGACAGAGCCAAGAGACCCAGTACTTC. Translated: CASSPPGQSQETQYF.

This chain uses TRBV5-1 with TRBJ1-1; 7 bases agree with TRBD1. The trim removed 6 bases at V and 2 bases at J, leaving 4 bases unmatched. CDR3 length equals 13 residues. The V gene's germline CDR1 is SGHRS and CDR2 YFSETQ. The CDR3 loop reads CASKQGLNTEAFF. CDR3 in DNA: TGCGCCAGCAAACAGGGGCTAAACACTGAAGCTTTCTTT.

The genes are TRBV6-5 and TRBJ2-7, with 10 positions matching TRBD2. In germline, CDR1 is MNHEY, CDR2 SVGAGI. V lost 8 bases and J lost 2; bases outside the gene matches: 6. The CDR3 has 14 residues. The CDR3 protein is CASQSGGAPYEQYF. In nucleotides, the CDR3 is TGTGCCAGCCAAAGCGGGGGGGCTCCCTACGAGCAGTACTTC.

This clone has more than one count but fewer than ten. V is TRBV5-5 and J is TRBJ2-7; a possible D gene is TRBD1 (7 bases). The germline gives CDR1 SGHKS, CDR2 YYEKEE (reference sequence). CDR3 size: 14 residues. V was pared by 3 bases and J by 2 bases, with 12 bases between. CDR3 loop: CASSSEGQTYEQYF. DNA for the CDR3: TGTGCCAGCAGCTCGGAGGGACAGACCTACGAGCAGTACTTC.

For the CDR3, the DNA is TGCGCCAGCAGCCTAGGCCCGGCAGGGGACAATGAGCAGTTCTTC. It specifies CASSLGPAGDNEQFF. The chain links TRBV4-1 to TRBJ2-1, with D possibly matching TRBD1 (6 bases). Germline V lookup: CDR1 MGHRA, CDR2 YSYEKL. Trimming pared 4 bases from V and 5 bases from J, leaving 15 bases between. The CDR3 is 15 residues long.

This clone was seen more than once but under ten times. The J gene is TRBJ1-1, the V gene TRBV7-9; TRBD1 might be the D (6 bases). Germline lookup yields CDR1 SEHNR and CDR2 FQNEAQ (reference sequence). This CDR3 spans 14 amino acids. Trimming shortened V by 5 bases and J by 2 bases, and 12 bases separated the two germline ends. DNA of the CDR3: TGTGCCAGCAGCACCCCGGGACATAACACTGAAGCTTTCTTT. This gives the protein CASSTPGHNTEAFF. Full variable domain (missing parts from reference TRBV7-9 and TRBJ1-1): DTGVSQNPRHKITKRGQNVTFRCDPISEHNRLYWYRQTLGQGPEFLTYFQNEAQLEKSRLLSDRFSAERPKGSFSTLEIQRTEQGDSAMYLCASSTPGHNTEAFFGQGTRLTVV.

The rearrangement joins TRBV19 to TRBJ1-3; D remains unclear. With 3 bases removed from V and 3 bases from J, the gap between germline ends came to 9 bases. Germline V gene sequence: CDR1 LNHDA, CDR2 SQIVND (reference sequence). The CDR3 runs to 14 residues. DNA of the CDR3: TGTGCCAGTAGTATCGCAGGCTATGGAAACACCATATATTTT. Translation: CASSIAGYGNTIYF.

As regards this clone: This same CDR3 is encoded by further DNA sequences in the sample. The chain has TRBV30 and TRBJ1-5; 7 positions match TRBD1. The length of the CDR3 is 14 residues. Germline CDR1 GTSNPN, CDR2 SVGIG (reference sequence). J was trimmed by 4 bases and V by 2 bases; bases with no gene match: 5. CDR3 DNA sequence: TGTGCCTGGAGTTTCGGACAGGTGAATCAGCCCCAGCATTTT. Encoded protein: CAWSFGQVNQPQHF.

This clone was seen more than once but under ten times. Other DNA sequences of this sample code for an identical CDR3. The chain couples TRBV7-2 to TRBJ2-7; 7 bases fit TRBD1. This CDR3 contains 14 residues. Trimming took 6 bases from V and 2 from J; bases not matched to a gene: 7. Germline V gene data show CDR1 as SGHTA and CDR2 as FQGNSA. This CDR3 reads CASSPGTVAYEQYF. The CDR3 DNA reads TGTGCCAGCAGTCCCGGGACAGTTGCCTACGAGCAGTACTTC.

This clone has a handful of counts. Here the CDR3 DNA reads TGTGCCAGCAGCGTCCCGGACAGGGATACTGAAGCTTTCTTT. Translating it yields CASSVPDRDTEAFF. The chain has TRBV9 and TRBJ1-1; TRBD1 agrees at 8 bases. With V trimmed by 2 bases and J by 5 bases, 5 bases remained unmatched. The CDR3 length is 14 residues. Looked up from germline, CDR1 is SGDLS and CDR2 is YYNGEE.

This clone was seen more than once but under ten times. The chain has TRBV6-6 and TRBJ2-4, with TRBD2 as a possible D gene (6 bases). Trimming pared 11 bases from V and 1 base from J, leaving 12 bases between. Germline CDR1 reads MNHNY; CDR2 reads SVGAGI (reference sequence). This CDR3 has 13 amino acids. CDR3 DNA: TGTGCCGGCTCGGCGGGGGCCAAAAACATTCAGTACTTC. This translates into CAGSAGAKNIQYF.

The genes are TRBV5-8 and TRBJ1-5, with a tentative D call TRBD1 (6 bases). Germline CDR1 is SGHTS and CDR2 is YDEGEE. Trimming removed 6 bases from V and 0 bases from J, with 16 bases in between. The CDR3 runs 16 residues. This CDR3 reads CASTATGVYSNQPQHF. The CDR3 DNA is TGTGCCAGCACCGCGACAGGAGTCTATAGCAATCAGCCCCAGCATTTT.

V is TRBV5-4 and J is TRBJ2-5; TRBD1 aligns across 7 bases. Trimming took 0 bases from V and 1 from J; bases not matched to a gene: 3. CDR1 and CDR2 from the germline V gene are SGHNT and YYREEE (reference sequence). The CDR3 runs to 15 residues. CDR3 nucleotides: TGTGCCAGCAGCTTGGTAGGGGACAGCCAAGAGACCCAGTACTTC. Translating gives CASSLVGDSQETQYF.

The chain combines TRBV18 with TRBJ1-5, with D hard to call. Germline CDR1 is KGHSH and CDR2 is LQKENI. V was cut by 2 bases and J by 2 bases, with 7 bases left in between. The CDR3 has 14 residues. CDR3 in amino acids: CASSPEFGNQPQHF. The CDR3 DNA follows: TGTGCCAGCTCACCAGAGTTCGGCAATCAGCCCCAGCATTTT. Full variable domain (missing parts from reference TRBV18 and TRBJ1-5): NAGVMQNPRHLVRRRGQEARLRCSPMKGHSHVYWYRQLPEEGLKFMVYLQKENIIDESGMPKERFSAEFPKEGPSILRIQQVVRGDSAAYFCASSPEFGNQPQHFGDGTRLSIL.

This clone was counted a few times. The V gene is TRBV9, the J gene TRBJ1-1; D gene ambiguous. Germline V gene sequence: CDR1 SGDLS, CDR2 YYNGEE. With 2 bases removed from V and 4 bases from J, the gap between germline ends came to 9 bases. This CDR3 has 13 amino acids. The CDR3 is CASSVSRSTEAFF. As DNA, the CDR3 is TGTGCCAGCAGCGTCTCTAGGAGCACTGAAGCTTTCTTT.

V is TRBV9 and J is TRBJ1-6; D possibly corresponds to TRBD1 (5 bases). The CDR3 sequence is 14 residues long. With 4 bases removed from V and 7 bases from J, the gap between germline ends came to 12 bases. Germline V CDR1 and CDR2: SGDLS, YYNGEE. The CDR3 loop is CASSFLGENSPLHF. The CDR3 bases are TGTGCCAGCAGCTTCCTAGGGGAAAATTCACCCCTCCACTTT.

This chain links TRBV9 with TRBJ1-2; the match to TRBD1 covers 7 bases. The CDR3 spans 15 residues. Germline assignment: CDR1 SGDLS and CDR2 YYNGEE. Unmatched junction bases numbered 9, after V lost 4 bases and J lost 3 bases. DNA for the CDR3: TGTGCCAGCAGCTATCGTGGGACAGCAGACTATGGCTACACCTTC. It specifies CASSYRGTADYGYTF.

The chain combines TRBV14 with TRBJ1-5; no clear D gene. Trimming cost V 0 bases and J 7 bases, with 7 bases left between them. CDR1 is SGHDN, CDR2 FVKESK, per germline. The length of the CDR3 is 13 residues. The CDR3 region has the DNA TGTGCCAGCAGCCAAGATTTTAGCCAGCCCCAGCATTTT. It yields the protein CASSQDFSQPQHF.

This clone was seen a few times. CDR3 in DNA: TGTGCCAGCAGCCAACGGGACAGAGAGCCCCAGCATTTT. Translated: CASSQRDREPQHF. This rearrangement joins TRBV14 to TRBJ1-5; 7 nucleotides line up with TRBD1. The CDR3 loop spans 13 amino acids. Germline V CDR1 and CDR2: SGHDN, FVKESK. V was clipped by 2 bases and J by 8 bases; unmatched bases: 3. The complete variable domain, with remaining parts taken from reference TRBV14 and TRBJ1-5, reads EAGVTQFPSHSVIEKGQTVTLRCDPISGHDNLYWYRRVMGKEIKFLLHFVKESKQDESGMPNNRFLAERTGGTYSTLKVQPAELEDSGVYFCASSQRDREPQHFGDGTRLSIL.